The rows below give T cell receptor beta chains drawn from one sample of a study of cytomegalovirus exposure and HLA in healthy donors. The data were produced by immunoSEQ multiplex PCR, yet TCRdb's version contains in-frame clones alone and is incomplete. This table holds hundreds of thousands of clones, roughly 90% found once. The sample was PBMCs. The receptors here all came from a woman between 18 and 29 years old in good health and CMV-seronegative. The CDR3 runs from the conserved cysteine through the conserved F or W. The D gene is left open where the match is weak. The size of a clone is reported for some rows only, either as once, few or many, or as a class for expanded clones.

CDR3	size	D	V	J
CASSFGTSHYEQYF	.	TRBD2	TRBV11-2	TRBJ2-7
CASSWGGSYEQYF	.	TRBD2	TRBV28	TRBJ2-7
CASRDRGPNEQFF	.	TRBD1	TRBV2	TRBJ2-1
CASSFRRDSTNEKLFF	.	.	TRBV5-1	TRBJ1-4
CASSGGTSGRFPYEQYF	.	TRBD2	TRBV6-1	TRBJ2-7
CASSPGQGSSYEQYF	.	TRBD1	TRBV11-1	TRBJ2-7
CASSHGGGKNLNTEAFF	.	.	TRBV4-1	TRBJ1-1
CASSPTGTKGNSPLHF	.	.	TRBV13	TRBJ1-6
CATLGTGGVYEQYF	.	TRBD1	TRBV10-2	TRBJ2-7
CATRQQGAGETQYF	.	TRBD1	TRBV15	TRBJ2-5
CASSLQGSGNYGYTF	few	TRBD1	TRBV18	TRBJ1-2
CASSELEAYSGNTIYF	.	.	TRBV2	TRBJ1-3
CASRGTSGTDTQYF	.	TRBD2	TRBV2	TRBJ2-3
CASSYSQGGYGYTF	.	.	TRBV6-5	TRBJ1-2
CASSDGGSQAFF	.	.	TRBV2	TRBJ1-1
CAWSVRGINQPQHF	.	.	TRBV30	TRBJ1-5
CASAWPLAEVNEQFF	.	TRBD2	TRBV5-1	TRBJ2-1
CASETGGRGYTF	.	TRBD1	TRBV7-9	TRBJ1-2
CASLTGGNYGYTF	.	TRBD1	TRBV30	TRBJ1-2
CASSPRGIRVNTGELFF	once	.	TRBV7-6	TRBJ2-2
CASIAPLAGVNYNEQFF	.	TRBD2	TRBV28	TRBJ2-1
CASSRTVNTEAFF	.	.	TRBV13	TRBJ1-1
CAIPDTEAFF	.	.	TRBV7-9	TRBJ1-1
CASSLASNDDTQYF	.	.	TRBV5-1	TRBJ2-3
CASSLPQGTSIETQYF	.	TRBD2	TRBV5-1	TRBJ2-5
CASSILEQYF	.	.	TRBV19	TRBJ2-7
CASSLSGGEAFF	.	.	TRBV27	TRBJ1-1
CASRRRREVRKETQYF	.	.	TRBV27	TRBJ2-5
CACLGTGGPSTGELFF	.	.	TRBV30	TRBJ2-2
CASSARDRPLQETQYF	.	TRBD1	TRBV9	TRBJ2-5
CASSTRGTGELFF	.	.	TRBV28	TRBJ2-2
CASSQPRQGRNTEAFF	.	TRBD1	TRBV4-1	TRBJ1-1
CASSLPGKSTDTQYF	.	.	TRBV7-2	TRBJ2-3
CSVPGQGAYTEAFF	.	TRBD1	TRBV29-1	TRBJ1-1
CASSSVAGVKNEQFF	.	TRBD2	TRBV28	TRBJ2-1
CASSSLGDRDQETQYF	.	TRBD1	TRBV28	TRBJ2-5
CAWTARTVYLGEQYF	.	.	TRBV30	TRBJ2-7
CASSVATRNQPQHF	.	.	TRBV19	TRBJ1-5
CASSAGGEQFF	.	.	TRBV6-4	TRBJ2-1
CASSQDLGRDNGYTF	.	.	TRBV4-1	TRBJ1-2
CASSSRALGSEAFF	.	.	TRBV6-5	TRBJ1-1
CASSLRVQETQYF	.	.	TRBV5-4	TRBJ2-5
CASSQGSQNIQYF	.	.	TRBV4-1	TRBJ2-4
CASSSTRMRIGELFF	.	.	TRBV5-1	TRBJ2-2
CASSLTGGNQPQHF	.	TRBD1	TRBV28	TRBJ1-5